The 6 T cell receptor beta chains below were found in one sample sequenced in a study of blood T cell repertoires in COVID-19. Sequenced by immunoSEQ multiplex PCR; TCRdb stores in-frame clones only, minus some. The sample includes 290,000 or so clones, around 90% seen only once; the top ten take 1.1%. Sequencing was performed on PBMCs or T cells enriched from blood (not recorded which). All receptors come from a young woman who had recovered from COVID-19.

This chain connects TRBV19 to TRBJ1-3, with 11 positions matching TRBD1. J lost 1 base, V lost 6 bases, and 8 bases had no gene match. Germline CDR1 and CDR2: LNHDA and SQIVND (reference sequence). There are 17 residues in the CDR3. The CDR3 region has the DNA TGTGCCAGTAGGAAGGACAGGGGGCAAACTTCTGGAAACACCATATATTTT. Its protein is CASRKDRGQTSGNTIYF.

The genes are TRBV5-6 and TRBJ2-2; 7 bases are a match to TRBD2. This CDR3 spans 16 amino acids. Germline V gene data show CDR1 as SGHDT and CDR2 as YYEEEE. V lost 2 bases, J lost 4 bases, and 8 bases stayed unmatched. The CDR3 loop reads CASSFGGRLSTGELFF. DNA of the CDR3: TGTGCCAGCAGCTTCGGCGGGAGATTGAGCACCGGGGAGCTGTTTTTT.

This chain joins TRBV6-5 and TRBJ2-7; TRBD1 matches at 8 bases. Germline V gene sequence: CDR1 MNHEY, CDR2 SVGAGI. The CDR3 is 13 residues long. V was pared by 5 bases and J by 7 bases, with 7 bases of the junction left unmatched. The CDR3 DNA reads TGTGCCAGCAGTCCATGGACAGGGAGGGAGCAGTACTTC. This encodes CASSPWTGREQYF.

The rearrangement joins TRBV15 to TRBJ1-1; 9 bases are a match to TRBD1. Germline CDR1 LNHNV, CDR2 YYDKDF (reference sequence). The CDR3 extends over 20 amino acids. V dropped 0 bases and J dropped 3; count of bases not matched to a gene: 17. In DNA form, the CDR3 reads TGTGCCACCAGCAGAGAGAGGGGACCGGGACAGGGCGTTCAGTACACTGAAGCTTTCTTT. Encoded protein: CATSRERGPGQGVQYTEAFF.

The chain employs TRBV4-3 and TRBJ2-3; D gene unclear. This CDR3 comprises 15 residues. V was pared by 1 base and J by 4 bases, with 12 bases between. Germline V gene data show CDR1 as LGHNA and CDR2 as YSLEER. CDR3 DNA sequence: TGCGCCAGCAGCCAAGGCCCCTCCAGTTCAGATACGCAGTATTTT. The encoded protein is CASSQGPSSSDTQYF.

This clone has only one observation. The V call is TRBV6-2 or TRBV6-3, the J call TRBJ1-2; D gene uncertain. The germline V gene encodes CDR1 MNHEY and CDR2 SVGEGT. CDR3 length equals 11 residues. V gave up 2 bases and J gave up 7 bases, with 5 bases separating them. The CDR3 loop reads CASSYKLGYTF. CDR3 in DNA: TGTGCCAGCAGTTACAAACTTGGCTACACCTTC.